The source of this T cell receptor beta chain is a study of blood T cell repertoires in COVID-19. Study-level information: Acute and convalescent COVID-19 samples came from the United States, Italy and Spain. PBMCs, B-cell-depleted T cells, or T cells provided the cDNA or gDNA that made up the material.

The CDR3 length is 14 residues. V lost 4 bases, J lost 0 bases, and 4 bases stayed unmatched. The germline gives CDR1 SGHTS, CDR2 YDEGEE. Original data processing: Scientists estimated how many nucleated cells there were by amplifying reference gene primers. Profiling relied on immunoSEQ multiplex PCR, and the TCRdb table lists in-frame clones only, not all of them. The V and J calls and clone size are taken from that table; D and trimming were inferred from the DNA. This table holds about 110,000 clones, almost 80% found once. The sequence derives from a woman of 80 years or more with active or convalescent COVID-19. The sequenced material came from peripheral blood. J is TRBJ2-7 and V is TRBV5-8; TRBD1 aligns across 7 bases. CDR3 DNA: TGTGCCAGCAGCCCCCGGACAGGCTCCTACGAGCAGTACTTC. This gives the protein CASSPRTGSYEQYF. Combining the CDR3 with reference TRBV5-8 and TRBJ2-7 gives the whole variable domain EAGVTQSPTHLIKTRGQQATLRCSPISGHTSVYWYQQALGLGLQFLLWYDEGEERNRGNFPPRFSGRQFPNYSSELNVNALELEDSALYLCASSPRTGSYEQYFGPGTRLTVT.